The 9 T cell receptor beta chains listed next were all sequenced from one sample in a study of T cells in Graves' hyperthyroidism and ophthalmopathy. RNA transcripts were the template for amplifying TCR beta CDR3 regions. First-round RT-PCR with HTBI primers amplified the TCR CDR3 region. TCRdb redid the calling of the multiplex PCR reads with MiXCR, one entry per CDR3 protein. The data show approximately 610,000 distinct CDR3 sequences, about 15% seen once. Sequenced sample: blood. Receptors originate from a woman between 40 and 55 years old with Graves' ophthalmopathy.

This clonotype has a handful of counts. This chain joins TRBV5-1 and TRBJ1-2, with 7 bases aligning to TRBD1. Per germline, CDR1 SGHRS and CDR2 YFSETQ. The CDR3 sequence is 13 residues long. Losses at the gene ends were 2 bases for V and 8 bases for J; bases not matched to a gene: 6. CDR3 sequence: CASSFEGGEGYTF. The CDR3 nucleotides are TGCGCCAGCAGCTTCGAAGGGGGCGAAGGCTACACCTTC.

This clonotype appeared a few times. The chain employs TRBV6-1 and TRBJ2-2, with D unresolved. Trimming stripped 2 bases from V and 9 bases from J, with 16 bases between. The CDR3 is 15 amino acids. CDR1 and CDR2 from the germline V gene are MNHNS and SASEGT. The CDR3 sequence: CASSESTAVSRELFF. CDR3 nucleotides: TGTGCCAGCAGTGAAAGCACCGCCGTCTCAAGGGAGCTGTTTTTT.

This clonotype was recorded a few times. DNA for the CDR3: TGTGCCAGCAGCTTCGGCGTTGGAACTAACACTGAAGCTTTCTTT. Residues: CASSFGVGTNTEAFF. This rearrangement joins TRBV7-9 to TRBJ1-1; the D is unclear. The germline CDR1 and CDR2 sequences are SEHNR and FQNEAQ (reference sequence). The CDR3 totals 15 residues. Trimming took 3 bases from V and 2 from J, leaving 13 bases between them.

This chain joins TRBV20-1 and TRBJ2-7; 9 positions agree with TRBD1. The V and J ends lost 6 bases and 6 bases, in that order; junction bases with no gene match: 6. The CDR3 has 12 amino acids. Looked up from germline, CDR1 is DFQATT and CDR2 is SNEGSKA (reference sequence). This CDR3 reads CSARTGVGEQYF. In nucleotides, the CDR3 is TGCAGTGCGAGGACAGGGGTGGGCGAGCAGTACTTC.

The chain links TRBV30 to TRBJ1-5; D is undetermined. The CDR3 extends over 14 amino acids. Per germline, CDR1 GTSNPN and CDR2 SVGIG (reference sequence). V dropped 3 bases and J dropped 4 bases, with 13 bases sitting between them. In DNA, the CDR3 is TGTGCCTGGAGCTTGGACGGACGAAATCAGCCCCAGCATTTT. It translates to CAWSLDGRNQPQHF.

This clonotype was seen at least ten times. J is TRBJ1-1 and V is TRBV19; D ambiguous. The ends were cut back, 0 bases at V and 1 base at J, with 3 bases in the middle. CDR3 length equals 13 residues. The germline CDR1 and CDR2 sequences are LNHDA and SQIVND (reference sequence). This chain's CDR3 is CASSIDGNTEAFF. The CDR3 DNA reads as TGTGCCAGTAGTATAGACGGGAACACTGAAGCTTTCTTT.

In its sample, this clonotype was seen many times. The chain carries TRBV5-1 and TRBJ1-1; D call uncertain. CDR1 is SGHRS, CDR2 YFSETQ, per germline. Trimming removed 5 bases at V and 1 base at J, with 9 bases between. CDR3 length equals 13 residues. This CDR3 is CASRGGENTEAFF. CDR3 sequence (DNA): TGCGCCAGCAGGGGCGGCGAGAACACTGAAGCTTTCTTT.

This clonotype was seen repeatedly, ten times or more. J is TRBJ1-3 and V is TRBV12-3 or TRBV12-4; a possible D gene is TRBD1 (5 bases). CDR3 length: 16 amino acids. Trimming took off 7 bases at V and 4 bases at J, with 20 bases between the two ends. In DNA form, the CDR3 reads TGTGCCAGCACTACCTCCGGGAGGGGAGGAGGAAACACCATATATTTT. Translating gives CASTTSGRGGGNTIYF.

This clonotype turned up a few times. The chain has TRBV27 and TRBJ2-7; D gene unclear. The CDR3 extends over 14 amino acids. Trimming removed 0 bases at V and 3 bases at J, with 9 bases between. Germline V lookup: CDR1 MNHEY, CDR2 SMNVEV (reference sequence). The CDR3 coding sequence is TGTGCCAGCAGTTTATCCTTATCCCTCTACGAGCAGTACTTC. Its protein product is CASSLSLSLYEQYF.